This is a list of T cell receptor beta chains from one sample in a study of cytomegalovirus exposure and HLA in healthy donors. Clones were read by immunoSEQ multiplex PCR, and TCRdb kept only the in-frame ones, dropping some. The sample holds under 200,000 clones. Sequences were obtained from PBMCs. These receptors all stem from a young man in good health and CMV-seronegative. Both conserved end residues are part of each CDR3. The D gene is left open where the match is weak. Clone size is shown for a subset of rows, as once, few, many or a class of expanded clone.

.	.	TRBV7-9	TRBJ2-7	TGTGCCAGCAGGGAAGGACAGAACTACGAGCAGTACTTC	CASREGQNYEQYF
.	.	TRBV21-1	TRBJ1-2	TGTGCCAGCAGCAAAAGCGGGCTGGGGCAGCTATATAACTATGGCTACACCTTC	CASSKSGLGQLYNYGYTF
.	.	TRBV11-3	TRBJ1-4	TGTGCCAGCAGCTTAGCGTCAGGGACTAATGAAAAACTGTTTTTT	CASSLASGTNEKLFF
.	TRBD1	TRBV6-1	TRBJ1-5	TGTGCCAGCACCCTGGGACAGCACTCAAATCAGCCCCAGCATTTT	CASTLGQHSNQPQHF
.	TRBD1	TRBV6-5	TRBJ2-7	TGTGCCAGCAGGCACCCGACAGGGAATACCTACGAGCAGTACTTC	CASRHPTGNTYEQYF
.	TRBD2	TRBV5-4	TRBJ2-2	TGTGCCAGCAGCCCGCTAGCGGGGGGGATCACCGGGGAGCTGTTTTTT	CASSPLAGGITGELFF
.	.	TRBV6-5	TRBJ2-7	TGTGCCAGCAGTTACAGCCTAGCGAGCTCCTACGAGCAGTACTTC	CASSYSLASSYEQYF
.	TRBD1	TRBV30	TRBJ1-6	TGTGCCTGGAGGGCCGGGACAGGGAATTCACCCCTCCACTTT	CAWRAGTGNSPLHF
.	.	TRBV27	TRBJ2-7	TGTGCCAGCAGTCCAGCCCGGGTGAGTCACGAGCAGTACTTC	CASSPARVSHEQYF
.	.	TRBV9	TRBJ1-1	TGTGCCAGCAGCGTAGGGGGGGGTCGAAACACTGAAGCTTTCTTT	CASSVGGGRNTEAFF
.	TRBD1	TRBV25-1	TRBJ2-1	TGTGCCAGCAGTATACAGGGGAGCAATGAGCAGTTCTTC	CASSIQGSNEQFF
.	.	TRBV5-6	TRBJ2-6	TGTGCCAGCAGCTCACGGGATGGCGGGGCCAACGTCCTGACTTTC	CASSSRDGGANVLTF
.	.	TRBV18	TRBJ1-3	TGTGCCAGCTCACCGGACTTACAGATTGGAAACACCATATATTTT	CASSPDLQIGNTIYF
.	TRBD1	TRBV5-1	TRBJ2-5	TGCGCCAGCAACCCTCTGAACACCGGGACAGAAGAGACCCAGTACTTC	CASNPLNTGTEETQYF
.	.	TRBV25-1	TRBJ2-3	TGTGCCAGCAGTTATGGAGGCACAGATACGCAGTATTTT	CASSYGGTDTQYF
.	.	TRBV18	TRBJ2-2	TGTGCCAGCTCACCACCTCAGGCAGGGGCTAACACCGGGGAGCTGTTTTTT	CASSPPQAGANTGELFF
.	.	TRBV7-9	TRBJ1-1	TGTGCCAGCAGCCAGTTACGTGGCCCCGGGACTGAAGCTTTCTTT	CASSQLRGPGTEAFF
.	TRBD1	TRBV7-2	TRBJ1-2	TGTGCCAGCAGCTCATCCGGGACAGTCTATCCGGGCTACACCTTC	CASSSSGTVYPGYTF
.	TRBD1	TRBV27	TRBJ2-2	TGTGCCAGCAGTTTATCCCTGGACAGGGGGCTATTGAACACCGGGGAGCTGTTTTTT	CASSLSLDRGLLNTGELFF
.	TRBD1	TRBV19	TRBJ1-5	TGTGCCACCCGCCAGGGGGAAGCGAGCAATCAGCCCCAGCATTTT	CATRQGEASNQPQHF
.	TRBD1	TRBV2	TRBJ1-2	TGTGCCAGCCACGGGACAGGGGGCCATGGCTACACCTTC	CASHGTGGHGYTF
.	TRBD2	TRBV7-2	TRBJ2-7	TGTGCCAGCAGCTTAGATAGCGGGGGCACCCCCTACGAGCAGTACTTC	CASSLDSGGTPYEQYF
.	.	TRBV30	TRBJ1-4	TGTGCCTGGAGTGTAGTCACCGGGAATGAAAAACTGTTTTTT	CAWSVVTGNEKLFF
.	.	TRBV27	TRBJ2-5	TGTGCCAGCAGTCATAGTCTTCGGGAGACCCAGTACTTC	CASSHSLRETQYF
.	.	TRBV13	TRBJ2-1	TGTGCCAGCAGCAAAGGGGGGGGGCAGTTCTTC	CASSKGGGQFF
.	TRBD1	TRBV7-6	TRBJ2-7	TGTGCCAGCAGCCCCGGGACAGAGGCCTACGAGCAGTACTTC	CASSPGTEAYEQYF
.	.	TRBV7-2	TRBJ2-2	TGTGCCAGCAGCTTAGGTTTCGGGAGCGCCTCCGGGGAGCTGTTTTTT	CASSLGFGSASGELFF
.	TRBD2	TRBV6-5	TRBJ2-7	TGTGCCAGCAGTTCATGGACTAGCGAGAGTTACGAGCAGTACTTC	CASSSWTSESYEQYF
.	TRBD2	TRBV9	TRBJ2-1	TGTGCCAGCAGCGTCACTAGCGGGAGGTACAATGAGCAGTTCTTC	CASSVTSGRYNEQFF
.	.	TRBV7-9	TRBJ1-4	TGTGCCAGCAGCCCCCAGACCACTGGGCCAACTAATGAAAAACTGTTTTTT	CASSPQTTGPTNEKLFF
.	TRBD1	TRBV4-3	TRBJ2-7	TGCGCCAGCAGCGTGTCAGGGACAGGGTCCTACGAGCAGTACTTC	CASSVSGTGSYEQYF
.	TRBD1	TRBV5-5	TRBJ1-5	TGTGCCAGCAGCAGAGGACAGGGATGGCCCCAGCATTTT	CASSRGQGWPQHF
.	.	TRBV27	TRBJ1-1	TGTGCCACCTCACTCCAAGCAGGGGTAAGGGCTTTCTTT	CATSLQAGVRAFF
.	TRBD2	TRBV7-2	TRBJ2-7	TGTGCCAGCAGTCCCGGGGGGGGAGACGAGCAGTACTTC	CASSPGGGDEQYF
.	.	TRBV7-9	TRBJ2-5	TGTGCCAGCAGCCCGAACGAAGCGGCAGGGACCCAGTACTTC	CASSPNEAAGTQYF
.	.	TRBV5-1	TRBJ1-2	TGCGCCAGCAGCTTGATTCCAGACCGTACTAATGGCTACACCTTC	CASSLIPDRTNGYTF
medium-sized	.	TRBV19	TRBJ1-3	TGTGCCAGTAGAGCCGGGACTGGGGGAAACACCATATATTTT	CASRAGTGGNTIYF
.	TRBD2	TRBV5-1	TRBJ2-3	TGCGCCAGCAGCTCCGGACTAGCGGACTTAGATACGCAGTATTTT	CASSSGLADLDTQYF
.	.	TRBV11-2	TRBJ2-1	TGTGCCAGCAGCTTACTAGCGGAGCAGTTCTTC	CASSLLAEQFF
.	TRBD2	TRBV5-1	TRBJ2-7	TGCGCCAGCAGCGTATCTACTAGCGGGGTACCCTACGAGCAGTACTTC	CASSVSTSGVPYEQYF
.	.	TRBV28	TRBJ1-5	TGTGCCAGCAGTCCGGGACTGAGGACCGATAGCAATCAGCCCCAGCATTTT	CASSPGLRTDSNQPQHF
.	.	TRBV28	TRBJ2-7	TGTGCCAGCAGTTCTCCGGGAGCTGGGAACGAGCAGTACTTC	CASSSPGAGNEQYF
.	.	TRBV28	TRBJ1-2	TGTGCCAGCACCCATTCACGGGGGGTCTATGGCTACACCTTC	CASTHSRGVYGYTF
.	.	TRBV4-1	TRBJ1-1	TGCGCCAGCAGCCAAGAGCGGCTGAACACTGAAGCTTTCTTT	CASSQERLNTEAFF
.	TRBD1	TRBV30	TRBJ1-5	TGTGCCTGGAGTGTATCGGGACAGTCCTTTAGCAATCAGCCCCAGCATTTT	CAWSVSGQSFSNQPQHF
.	TRBD2	TRBV2	TRBJ2-1	TGTGCCATAATCCGGGACTATTACAATGAGCAGTTCTTC	CAIIRDYYNEQFF
.	.	TRBV7-9	TRBJ1-1	TGTGCCAGCAGCTCGAGCGGGGGGACTGAAGCTTTCTTT	CASSSSGGTEAFF